These 19 T cell receptor beta chains were all obtained from the same sample, sequenced in a study of Ad26.COV2.S vaccination and SARS-CoV-2 variants. The protocol was immunoSEQ multiplex PCR, while the TCRdb copy is restricted to in-frame clones and leaves out a portion. The table has 300,000 to 450,000 clones, around 92% seen once; the top ten hold roughly 3.9%. Sequencing was performed on peripheral blood, taken after recovery from COVID-19. The receptors derive from a human donor who had recovered from COVID-19.

The J gene is TRBJ2-7, the V gene TRBV27; tentatively, D is TRBD1 (6 bases). This CDR3 region has 13 residues. Per the germline V gene, CDR1 is MNHEY and CDR2 is SMNVEV (reference sequence). V was cut by 3 bases and J by 5 bases, with 11 bases left in between. The CDR3 DNA is TGTGCCAGCAGTTTGAACAGGGCGAACGAGCAGTACTTC. It translates to CASSLNRANEQYF.

The rearrangement links TRBV9 to TRBJ1-1; D call uncertain. The length of the CDR3 is 13 residues. The germline CDR1 and CDR2 sequences are SGDLS and YYNGEE. V was pared by 4 bases and J by 4 bases, with 11 bases between. CDR3: CASSHKLGTEAFF. CDR3 in DNA: TGTGCCAGCAGCCACAAACTCGGCACTGAAGCTTTCTTT.

The J gene is TRBJ1-2, the V gene TRBV7-2; no firm D call. Germline V gene lookup returns CDR1 SGHTA and CDR2 FQGNSA. Deletions cut 6 bases from V and 4 bases from J, with 18 bases between. There are 15 residues in the CDR3. The CDR3 reads CASSTPSSRPYGYTF. CDR3 sequence (DNA): TGTGCCAGCAGTACCCCTAGCAGCAGACCCTATGGCTACACCTTC.

The rearrangement uses TRBV5-1 and TRBJ2-7; 9 bases map to TRBD1. This CDR3 comprises 14 residues. With V trimmed by 4 bases and J by 5 bases, 7 bases remained unmatched. CDR1 and CDR2 from the germline V gene are SGHRS and YFSETQ. CDR3 sequence reads: CASSLTGGRHEQYF. The DNA of the CDR3 is TGCGCCAGCAGCCTGACAGGGGGTAGGCACGAGCAGTACTTC.

This clone was seen a few times. The V gene is TRBV29-1, the J gene TRBJ1-2; D gene ambiguous. There are 15 residues in the CDR3. V was shortened by 2 bases and J by 2 bases, with 15 bases between the two germline ends. CDR1 and CDR2 from the germline V gene are SQVTM and ANQGSEA. Here the CDR3 reads CSVESVEATNYGYTF. CDR3 in DNA: TGCAGCGTTGAATCCGTTGAGGCCACGAACTATGGCTACACCTTC.

The chain uses TRBV7-2 and TRBJ1-6; D is uncertain. V dropped 5 bases and J dropped 9 bases, with 23 bases sitting between them. Germline V gives CDR1 SGHTA, CDR2 FQGNSA. This CDR3 region has 17 residues. The CDR3 nucleotides read TGTGCCAGCAGCACAACCGGGCTAGGCGATATGAGTTCACCCCTCCACTTT. This codes for CASSTTGLGDMSSPLHF.

The V call is TRBV5-6, the J call TRBJ2-5; weak D call: TRBD1 (6 bases). The V and J ends lost 1 base and 3 bases respectively, with 13 bases between them. Germline V gene sequence: CDR1 SGHDT, CDR2 YYEEEE. This CDR3 is 15 amino acids long. CDR3 residues: CASSLSQGLEETQYF. The CDR3 nucleotides read TGTGCCAGCAGCTTGAGTCAGGGGCTGGAAGAGACCCAGTACTTC.

The chain employs TRBV11-2 and TRBJ2-5, with 15 nucleotides matching TRBD2. The V and J ends lost 0 bases and 5 bases, in that order; junction bases with no gene match: 7. Germline V lookup: CDR1 SGHAT, CDR2 FQNNGV. The CDR3 runs to 18 residues. CDR3 amino acids: CASSLDPRTSGGDETQYF. In DNA, the CDR3 is TGTGCCAGCAGCTTAGATCCCCGGACTAGCGGGGGGGACGAGACCCAGTACTTC.

This clone was found once. This chain links TRBV15 with TRBJ1-5; no clear D gene. The V and J ends lost 4 bases and 7 bases respectively, with 8 bases between them. This CDR3 is 12 amino acids long. Germline V gives CDR1 LNHNV, CDR2 YYDKDF (reference sequence). The CDR3 here is CATSIPWQPQHF. Here the CDR3 DNA reads TGTGCCACCAGCATTCCCTGGCAGCCCCAGCATTTT.

V is TRBV4-1 and J is TRBJ2-5, with a tentative D call TRBD1 (6 bases). The CDR3 runs 14 residues. With 1 base removed from V and 5 bases from J, the gap between germline ends came to 11 bases. Germline V gene data show CDR1 as MGHRA and CDR2 as YSYEKL. The CDR3 reads CASSQAHRDETQYF. CDR3 in DNA: TGCGCCAGCAGCCAAGCGCACAGGGACGAGACCCAGTACTTC.

The chain recombines TRBV4-1 with TRBJ2-5; 8 bases agree with TRBD2. Germline CDR1 and CDR2: MGHRA and YSYEKL. V shed 4 bases, J shed 5 bases, and the junction held 6 bases outside the gene matches. The CDR3 is made up of 14 amino acids. This CDR3 reads CASSPGGAIETQYF. The CDR3 DNA follows: TGCGCCAGCAGCCCGGGGGGGGCGATCGAGACCCAGTACTTC.

The chain joins TRBV29-1 to TRBJ1-1, with a tentative D call TRBD1 (6 bases). CDR3 size: 13 residues. The germline gives CDR1 SQVTM, CDR2 ANQGSEA. Trimming took off 5 bases at V and 6 bases at J, with 16 bases between the two ends. The DNA for the CDR3 is TGCAGCGTTTTTCAGACAGGTCCCCCTGAAGCTTTCTTT. Encoded protein: CSVFQTGPPEAFF.

This clone appeared a single time. The J gene is TRBJ1-6, the V gene TRBV3-1 (or the pseudogene TRBV3-2); D is unclear. Germline V gives CDR1 LGHDT, CDR2 YNNKEL (reference sequence). The CDR3 contains 15 residues. Between the trimmed V and J ends, which lost 6 bases and 3 bases, there was a span of 12 bases. The CDR3 region is CASRAGWGYNSPLHF. CDR3 sequence (DNA): TGTGCCAGCAGAGCAGGTTGGGGCTATAATTCACCCCTCCACTTT.

Regarding this clone: At one of its ends the junction is not consistent with the germline gene, which may arise from a read error. This rearrangement joins TRBV11-2 to TRBJ1-6; a possible D gene is TRBD1 (5 bases). The CDR3 spans 15 residues. From germline, CDR1 is SGHAT and CDR2 FQNNGV. The CDR3 is CASSLGPSNNSPLHF. The DNA for the CDR3 is TGTGCCAGCAGCTTGGGACCCTCCAATAATTCACCCCTCCACTTT.

The V gene is TRBV19, the J gene TRBJ2-1; TRBD2 matches 8 bases. This CDR3 is 16 amino acids long. With V trimmed by 10 bases and J by 8 bases, 19 bases remained unmatched. The germline V gene has CDR1 LNHDA and CDR2 SQIVND (reference sequence). CDR3 sequence: CATLDGAAGASDEQFF. In DNA, the CDR3 is TGTGCCACCCTGGATGGTGCAGCGGGGGCTAGCGATGAGCAGTTCTTC.

V usage is TRBV6-1 and J usage is TRBJ2-5; TRBD1 matches at 9 bases. Germline V lookup: CDR1 MNHNS, CDR2 SASEGT. Losses at the gene ends were 2 bases for V and 5 bases for J; bases not matched to a gene: 9. The CDR3 is 16 amino acids. CDR3 nucleotide sequence: TGTGCCAGCAGTGAAAAACGGGACAGGGAATTTGAGACCCAGTACTTC. Residues: CASSEKRDREFETQYF.

The chain uses TRBV5-4 and TRBJ1-4; no firm D call. This CDR3 spans 13 amino acids. V was clipped by 5 bases and J by 4 bases, with 9 bases between them. In germline, CDR1 is SGHNT, CDR2 YYREEE (reference sequence). The DNA for the CDR3 is TGTGCCAGCAGGGGCTGGAATAATGAAAAACTGTTTTTT. This codes for CASRGWNNEKLFF. The whole variable domain, filled in from reference TRBV5-4 and TRBJ1-4, reads ETGVTQSPTHLIKTRGQQVTLRCSSQSGHNTVSWYQQALGQGPQFIFQYYREEENGRGNFPPRFSGLQFPNYSSELNVNALELDDSALYLCASRGWNNEKLFFGSGTQLSVL.

CDR3 protein: CASSVEGVGVGETQYF. DNA for the CDR3: TGTGCCAGCAGCGTAGAGGGGGTGGGTGTGGGAGAGACCCAGTACTTC. The rearrangement joins TRBV9 to TRBJ2-5, with D tentatively TRBD1 (6 bases). Germline CDR1 SGDLS, CDR2 YYNGEE. V gave up 0 bases and J gave up 4 bases, with 16 bases separating them. This CDR3 comprises 16 residues.

The V and J genes are TRBV5-1 and TRBJ2-5; 15 bases agree with TRBD2. The V and J ends lost 5 bases and 1 base, in that order; junction bases with no gene match: 6. This CDR3 spans 17 amino acids. Germline CDR1 reads SGHRS; CDR2 reads YFSETQ. In nucleotides, the CDR3 is TGCGCCAGCAGGTCCGGACTAGCGGGGGGGCGCCAAGAGACCCAGTACTTC. It is translated as CASRSGLAGGRQETQYF.